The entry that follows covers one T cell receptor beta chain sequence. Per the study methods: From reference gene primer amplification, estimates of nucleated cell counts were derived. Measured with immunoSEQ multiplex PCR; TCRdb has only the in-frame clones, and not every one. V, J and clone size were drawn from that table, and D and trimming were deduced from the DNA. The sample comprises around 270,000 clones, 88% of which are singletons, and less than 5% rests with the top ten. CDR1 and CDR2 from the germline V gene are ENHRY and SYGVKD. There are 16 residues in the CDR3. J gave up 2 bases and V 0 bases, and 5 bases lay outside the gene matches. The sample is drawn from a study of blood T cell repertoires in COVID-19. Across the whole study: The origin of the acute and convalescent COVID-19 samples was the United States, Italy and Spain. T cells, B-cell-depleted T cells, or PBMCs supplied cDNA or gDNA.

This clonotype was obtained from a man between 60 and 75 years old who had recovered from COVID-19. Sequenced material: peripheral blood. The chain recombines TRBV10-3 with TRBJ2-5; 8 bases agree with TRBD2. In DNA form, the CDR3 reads TGTGCCATCAGTGAGTCTTTAGCGGGGTCGCAAGAGACCCAGTACTTC. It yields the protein CAISESLAGSQETQYF.